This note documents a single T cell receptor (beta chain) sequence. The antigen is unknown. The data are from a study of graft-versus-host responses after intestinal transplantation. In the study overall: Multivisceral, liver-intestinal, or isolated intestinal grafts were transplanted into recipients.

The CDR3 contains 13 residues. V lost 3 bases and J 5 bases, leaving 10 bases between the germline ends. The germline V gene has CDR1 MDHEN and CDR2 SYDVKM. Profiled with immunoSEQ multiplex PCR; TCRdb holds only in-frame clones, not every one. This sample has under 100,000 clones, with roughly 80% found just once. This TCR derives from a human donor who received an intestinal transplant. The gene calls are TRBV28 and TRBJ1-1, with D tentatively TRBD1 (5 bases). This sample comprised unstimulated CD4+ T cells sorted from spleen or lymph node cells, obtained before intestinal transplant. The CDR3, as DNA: TGTGCCAGCAGTTTCCCAGGGTTAACTGAAGCTTTCTTT. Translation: CASSFPGLTEAFF.